This TCR beta chain was observed in a study of spatial heterogeneity in lung cancer (dated by TCRdb to the late 2010s). Some background on the complete study: Beta-chain transcripts were consistently detected in greater numbers than alpha-chain transcripts, which likely reflected higher beta-chain transcript abundance. In non-small cell lung cancer, the study made a quantitative comparison of TCR alpha and beta repertoires among multiple tumor regions, matched nontumor lung and blood. In the raw uncorrected reads, each unique combination of TCR and UMI appeared on average more than ten times. Both alpha and beta chains were TCR-sequenced in samples taken at surgery, namely 220 tumor regions, around 64 matched nontumor lung samples and 50 to 60 PBMC samples. Nonsynonymous mutation counts, determined by whole-exome sequencing of tumor tissue, were related to features of the TCR repertoire. Summary of the overall study and its limitations: Ubiquitous expanded tumor TCRs were detected in blood more often at tumor resection than at routine follow-up. Confirming at a functional level the hypothesis that regional TCRs recognize regional mutations was considered to require additional single-cell paired TCR alpha and beta sequencing.

Reading the germline V gene gives CDR1 SGHTA and CDR2 FQGNSA. Relative to germline, V is 0 bases shorter and J is 6 bases shorter, with 11 bases between their ends. From cysteine to phenylalanine, the CDR3 is 15 amino acids long. The retained sequence is limited to the CDR3, 45 bases, with the frame set at the first base. The library was produced with 5' RACE. Data came from a NextSeq 500. The TCR library protocol attached a unique molecular identifier to each TCR cDNA molecule to allow correction of PCR and sequencing errors. Regarding the original processing steps: TCR identification, UMI-based error correction and CDR3 extraction were performed with Decombinator tools. TCRs above a frequency of 2 per 1,000, corresponding to the top 1% of the tumor frequency distribution, were defined as expanded. Renyi diversity was computed with the R vegan package after each repertoire had been subsampled 100 times to 5,000 TCRs. CDR3 similarity networks were constructed using string-kernel similarity of amino acid triplets, with links drawn between CDR3s whose pairwise similarity was above 0.82. Starting from the raw public reads, TCRdb applied fastp trimming at Q25, assembled clones with MiXCR and retained in-frame beta chains. Under each unique CDR3 protein, matching rows form one entry showing the most common genes and DNA. The V and J calls were not made by the authors but by TCRdb's processing. The sample table records more than 20,000 distinct CDR3 sequences; about 4.9% of these occur just once. The top ten clones comprise roughly 35% of the sample.

This clonotype was seen repeatedly, ten times or more. No antigen is known for it. The record has no base qualities; no much larger clone is one base away. The time point label of this sample denotes: sample taken at primary tumor resection. Without any cell sorting, TCR sequencing was performed on whole RNA extracted either from tumor and nontumor lung tissue or from cryopreserved PBMC samples. Samples were obtained from approximately 77 patients with early-stage, untreated non-small cell lung cancer from the lung TRACERx cohort. A patient was chosen for TCR sequencing only when enough RNA was available from at least two tumor regions.

This receptor was identified in a male donor with early-stage non-small cell lung cancer. The source was PBMCs, collected at surgery. In this chain, TRBV7-2 is recombined with TRBJ2-2, and TRBD2 may be the D gene, going by 7 matching bases. The CDR3 region has the sequence CASSLAQGRAGELFF. The nucleotides are TGTGCCAGCAGCTTAGCCCAGGGGAGGGCCGGGGAGCTGTTTTTT.